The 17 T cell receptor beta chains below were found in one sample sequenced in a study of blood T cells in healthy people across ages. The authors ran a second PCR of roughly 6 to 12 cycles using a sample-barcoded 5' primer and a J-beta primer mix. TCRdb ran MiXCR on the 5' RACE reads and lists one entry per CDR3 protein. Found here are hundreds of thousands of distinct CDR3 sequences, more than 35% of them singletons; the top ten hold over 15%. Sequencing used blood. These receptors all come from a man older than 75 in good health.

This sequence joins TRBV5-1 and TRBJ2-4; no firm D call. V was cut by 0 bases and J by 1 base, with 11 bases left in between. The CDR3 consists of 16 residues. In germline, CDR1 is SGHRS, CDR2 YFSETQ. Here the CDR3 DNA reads TGCGCCAGCAGCTTGGGAGATTTGGTGGCCAAAAACATTCAGTACTTC. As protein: CASSLGDLVAKNIQYF.

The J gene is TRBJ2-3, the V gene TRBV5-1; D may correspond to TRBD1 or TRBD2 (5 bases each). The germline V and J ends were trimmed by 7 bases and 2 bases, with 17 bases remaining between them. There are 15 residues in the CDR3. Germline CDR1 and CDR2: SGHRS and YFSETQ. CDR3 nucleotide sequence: TGCGCCAGCTTTGGGGGAACCTCTCCCACAGATACGCAGTATTTT. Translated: CASFGGTSPTDTQYF.

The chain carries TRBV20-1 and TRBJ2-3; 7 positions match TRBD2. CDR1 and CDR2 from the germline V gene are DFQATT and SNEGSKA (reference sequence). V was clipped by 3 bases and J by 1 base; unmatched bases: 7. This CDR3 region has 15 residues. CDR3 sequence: CSASDSSGRTDTQYF. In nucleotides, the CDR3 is TGCAGTGCTAGCGATTCTAGCGGACGCACAGATACGCAGTATTTT.

The CDR3 is CASSVATGRSSYEQYF. The CDR3 region has the DNA TGTGCCAGCAGCGTAGCTACAGGGCGTAGCTCCTACGAGCAGTACTTC. The rearrangement joins TRBV9 to TRBJ2-7; D is perhaps TRBD1 (6 bases). The V end was cut by 0 bases, the J end by 0 bases, with 13 bases between. The CDR3 runs to 16 residues. Germline V CDR1 and CDR2: SGDLS, YYNGEE.

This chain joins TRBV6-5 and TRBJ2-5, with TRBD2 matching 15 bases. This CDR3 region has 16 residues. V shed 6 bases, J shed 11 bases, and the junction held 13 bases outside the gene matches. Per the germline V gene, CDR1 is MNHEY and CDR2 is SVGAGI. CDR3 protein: CASSLGTSGRFYGQYF. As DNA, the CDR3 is TGTGCCAGCAGCCTAGGGACTAGCGGGAGGTTTTACGGGCAGTACTTC.

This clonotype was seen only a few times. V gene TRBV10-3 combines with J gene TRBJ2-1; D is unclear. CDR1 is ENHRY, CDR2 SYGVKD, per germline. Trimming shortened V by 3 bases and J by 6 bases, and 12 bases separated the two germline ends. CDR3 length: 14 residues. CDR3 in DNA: TGTGCCATCAGTGAAAGGTCAGGCAGCAATGAGCAGTTCTTC. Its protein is CAISERSGSNEQFF.

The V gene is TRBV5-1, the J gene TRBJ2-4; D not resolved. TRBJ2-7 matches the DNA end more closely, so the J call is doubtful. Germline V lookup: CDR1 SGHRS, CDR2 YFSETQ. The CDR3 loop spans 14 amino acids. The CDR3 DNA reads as TGCGCCAGCAGCTTGGTAAAGAATGGGGACGAGCAGTACTTC. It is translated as CASSLVKNGDEQYF.

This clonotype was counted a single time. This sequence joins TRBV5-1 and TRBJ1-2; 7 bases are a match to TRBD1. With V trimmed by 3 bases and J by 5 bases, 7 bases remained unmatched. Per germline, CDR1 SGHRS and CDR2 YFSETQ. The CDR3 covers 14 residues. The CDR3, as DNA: TGCGCCAGCAGCTCGCCAGGGACAGAATATGGCTACACCTTC. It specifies CASSSPGTEYGYTF.

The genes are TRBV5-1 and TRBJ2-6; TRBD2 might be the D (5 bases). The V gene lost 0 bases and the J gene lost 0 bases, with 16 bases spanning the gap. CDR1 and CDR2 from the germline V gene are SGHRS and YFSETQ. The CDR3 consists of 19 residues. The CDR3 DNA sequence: TGCGCCAGCAGCTTGGTTGGCGTCGGGGATCCCTCTGGGGCCAACGTCCTGACTTTC. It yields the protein CASSLVGVGDPSGANVLTF.

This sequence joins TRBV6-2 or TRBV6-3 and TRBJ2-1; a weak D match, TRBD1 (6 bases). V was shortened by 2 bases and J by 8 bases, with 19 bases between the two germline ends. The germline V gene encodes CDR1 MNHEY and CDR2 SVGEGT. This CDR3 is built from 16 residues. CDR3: CASSYGGGPPRHEQFF. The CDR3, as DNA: TGTGCCAGCAGTTACGGGGGCGGACCACCAAGGCATGAGCAGTTCTTC.

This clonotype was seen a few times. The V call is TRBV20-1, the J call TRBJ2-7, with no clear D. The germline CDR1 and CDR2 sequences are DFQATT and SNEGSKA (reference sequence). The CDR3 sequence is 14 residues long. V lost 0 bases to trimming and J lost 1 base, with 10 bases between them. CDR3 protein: CSARDSATSYEQYF. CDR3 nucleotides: TGCAGTGCTAGAGATTCGGCGACATCCTACGAGCAGTACTTC.

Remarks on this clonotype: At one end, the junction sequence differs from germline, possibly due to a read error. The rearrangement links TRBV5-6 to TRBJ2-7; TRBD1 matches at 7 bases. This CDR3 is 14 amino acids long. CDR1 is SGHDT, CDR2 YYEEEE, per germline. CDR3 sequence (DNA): TGTGCCGGCAGCACGGATGACAGGGACAATGAGCAGTACTTC. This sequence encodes CAGSTDDRDNEQYF.

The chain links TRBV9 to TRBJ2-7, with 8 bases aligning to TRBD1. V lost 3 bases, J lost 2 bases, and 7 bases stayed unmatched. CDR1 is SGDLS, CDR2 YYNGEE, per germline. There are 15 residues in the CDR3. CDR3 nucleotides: TGTGCCAGCAGCGCGACAGGGGACTTCCCCTACGAGCAGTACTTC. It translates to CASSATGDFPYEQYF.

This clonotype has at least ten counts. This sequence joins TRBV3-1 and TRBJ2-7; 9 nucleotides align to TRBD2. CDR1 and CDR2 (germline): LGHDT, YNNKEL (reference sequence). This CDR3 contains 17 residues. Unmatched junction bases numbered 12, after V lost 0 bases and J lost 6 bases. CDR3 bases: TGTGCCAGCAGCCAAGATAATTTGGGACTAGCATTTCTCGAGCAGTACTTC. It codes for CASSQDNLGLAFLEQYF.

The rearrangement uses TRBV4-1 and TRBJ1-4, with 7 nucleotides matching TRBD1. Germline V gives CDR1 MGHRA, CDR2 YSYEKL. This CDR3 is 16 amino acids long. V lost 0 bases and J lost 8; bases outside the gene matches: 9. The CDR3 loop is CASSQDWAGGREKLFF. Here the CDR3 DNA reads TGCGCCAGCAGCCAAGATTGGGCAGGGGGACGCGAAAAACTGTTTTTT.

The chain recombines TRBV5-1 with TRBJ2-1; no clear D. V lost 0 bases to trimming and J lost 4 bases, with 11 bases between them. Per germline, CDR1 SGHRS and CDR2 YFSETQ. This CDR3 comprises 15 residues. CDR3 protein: CASSLGREPYNEQFF. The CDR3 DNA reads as TGCGCCAGCAGCTTGGGTAGGGAACCGTACAATGAGCAGTTCTTC.

The CDR3 spells CSARNRDGYGYTF. The CDR3, as DNA: TGCAGTGCTCGTAACCGGGACGGTTATGGCTACACCTTC. The J gene is TRBJ1-2, the V gene TRBV20-1, with TRBD1 as a possible D gene (5 bases). Looked up from germline, CDR1 is DFQATT and CDR2 is SNEGSKA (reference sequence). The CDR3 runs to 13 residues. V shed 5 bases and J shed 5 bases, with 15 bases lying between them.